Listed below are T cell receptor beta chains from one sample, sequenced in a study of CD8+CD57+ T cells in acquired aplastic anemia. Using its own MiXCR run on the reads, TCRdb lists one record per CDR3 protein. The sample carries approximately 380,000 distinct CDR3 sequences, 55% to 75% recorded once. Sequenced: sorted CD4+, CD8+, or CD8+CD57+ T cells (not recorded which) from PBMCs. These receptors originate from a human donor in good health, serving as a control. Each CDR3 is given with its conserved first and last residue. The D gene is left open where the match is weak. Size tells how often a clone was seen (once, few, many) or the class of an expanded clone, and some rows leave it out.

d_call,clone_size,v_call,j_call,cdr3_nt,cdr3_aa
.,.,TRBV13,TRBJ2-3,TGTGCCAGCAGCCAGGGGCCAGGCGGACAGGGAGGGTCGCAGTATTTT,CASSQGPGGQGGSQYF
.,.,TRBV7-6,TRBJ1-1,TGTGCCAGCAGCTTAGAGGGACGAGCTTTCTTT,CASSLEGRAFF
.,.,TRBV9,TRBJ1-2,TGTGCCAGCAGCGACTCGGCCAGCTCCTGCGAGCAGTTC,CASSDSASSCEQF
TRBD1,.,TRBV29-1,TRBJ2-7,TGCAGCGTTGGGGGACAGGGGGCGGTTGAGCAGTACTTC,CSVGGQGAVEQYF
.,.,TRBV19,TRBJ1-3,TGTGCCAGCAGCAGCCGGGTCGCATACACGCTATACTTT,CASSSRVAYTLYF
.,.,TRBV10-2,TRBJ1-2,TGCGCCAGCAGTGAGTCGAGGGGCAGGGAGAACTTTGGCTACACCTTC,CASSESRGRENFGYTF
.,once,TRBV5-5,TRBJ1-5,TGTGCCAGCAGCCCAATGCAACAGCTTAGCAATCAGCCCCAGCATTTT,CASSPMQQLSNQPQHF
.,.,TRBV7-9,TRBJ1-6,TGTGCCAGCAGCTTAGATAGGGCATATGGCTTCACCTTC,CASSLDRAYGFTF
.,.,TRBV2,TRBJ2-1,TGTGCCAGCAGTGTATGCCGGGAACGCCCCCATTTTGGGCATGGCTTC,CASSVCRERPHFGHGF
.,.,TRBV5-1,TRBJ1-6,TGTGCCAGCAGCCAAGTTGGTGCAGGAGGTTCACCCCTCCACTTT,CASSQVGAGGSPLHF